This T cell receptor beta chain was sequenced during a study of OX40 agonist ivuxolimab in advanced cancers. Turning to the study itself: Treatment of patients was with ivuxolimab, an agonistic anti-OX40 (CD134) antibody. General study results and limits: The mean number of expanded clones was higher in CD8+ T cells than in CD4+. By week 6 at 0.1 to 3.0 mg/kg, blood CD4+ and CD8+ T cells had expanded clonally.

The data were produced by immunoSEQ multiplex PCR, yet TCRdb's version contains in-frame clones alone and is incomplete. This table holds over 55,000 clones, around 83% found once. There are 14 residues in the CDR3. The V gene lost 2 bases and the J gene lost 0 bases, with 5 bases spanning the gap. Germline V CDR1 and CDR2: WSHSY, SAAADI. As regards this clone: Antigen: not known.

Sequenced material: CD4+ or CD8+ T cells sorted from blood, taken in a trial of the OX40 agonist ivuxolimab. The receptor was isolated from an adult with an advanced solid tumor such as melanoma, head and neck, liver or kidney cancer. The chain combines TRBV10-2 with TRBJ1-5; unclear D gene. The CDR3 loop reads CASSEQYSNQPQHF. The CDR3 DNA reads as TGCGCCAGCAGTGAGCAGTATAGCAATCAGCCCCAGCATTTT.